This TCR beta chain comes out of a study of T cells after yellow fever vaccination. V shed 5 bases and J 5 bases; nucleotides not matched to a gene: 10. Germline loops: CDR1 MNHEY, CDR2 SVGEGT. The CDR3 runs 15 residues. Note on this clonotype: Its cognate antigen is unknown.

Study results and caveats: The secondary response showed a weaker magnitude and a faster peak, day 5 versus 15.

One entry per CDR3 protein results from TCRdb running MiXCR on the 5' RACE reads. This table has fewer than 500,000 distinct CDR3 sequences, about 19% appearing once. Material: PBMCs, obtained before the yellow fever booster vaccination. This clonotype was obtained from a man in his late teens or twenties who received the YFV17D yellow fever vaccine. The chain recombines TRBV6-2 or TRBV6-3 with TRBJ2-7; 9 bases are a match to TRBD1. CDR3 nucleotides: TGTGCCAGCAGTGAGCTCCGGGACAGGGTTGACGAGCAGTACGTC. Its translation is CASSELRDRVDEQYV.